This TCR beta chain was captured by sequencing in a study of blood T cell repertoires in COVID-19. Study information: Whether acute or convalescent, the COVID-19 samples came from the United States, Italy and Spain.

Original processing methods: Amplification with reference gene primers provided the estimates of nucleated cell counts. Profiling relied on immunoSEQ multiplex PCR, and the TCRdb table lists in-frame clones only, not all of them. V and J calls and clone size come straight from that table; D and trimming were deduced from the DNA. Of hundreds of thousands of clones listed, roughly 90% are singletons. Recovered status in Cohort 3 required two negative PCRs, clearance, or symptom resolution. Trimming took 10 bases from V and 4 from J; bases not matched to a gene: 11. The CDR3 totals 16 residues. Looked up from germline, CDR1 is SNHLY and CDR2 is FYNNEI.

V is TRBV2 and J is TRBJ2-7; 15 bases are a match to TRBD2. The sequence came from a man in his fifties or sixties who had recovered from COVID-19. The sequenced sample was PBMCs or T cells enriched from blood (not recorded which). The CDR3 sequence: CATGGTSGGPRYEQYF. CDR3 nucleotide sequence: TGTGCCACCGGGGGGACTAGCGGGGGGCCGCGATACGAGCAGTACTTC.